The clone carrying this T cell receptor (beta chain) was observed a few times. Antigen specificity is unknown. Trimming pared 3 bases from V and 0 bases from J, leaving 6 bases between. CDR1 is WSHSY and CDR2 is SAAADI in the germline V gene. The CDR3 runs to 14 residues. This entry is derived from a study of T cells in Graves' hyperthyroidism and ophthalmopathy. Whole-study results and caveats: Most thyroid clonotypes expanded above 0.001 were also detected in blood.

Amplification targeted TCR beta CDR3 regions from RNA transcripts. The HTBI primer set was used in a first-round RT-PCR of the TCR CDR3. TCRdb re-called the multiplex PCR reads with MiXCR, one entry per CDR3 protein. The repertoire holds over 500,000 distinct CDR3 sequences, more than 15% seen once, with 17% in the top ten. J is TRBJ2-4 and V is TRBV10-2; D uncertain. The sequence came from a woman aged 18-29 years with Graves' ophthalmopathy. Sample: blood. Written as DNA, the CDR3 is TGCGCCAGCAGTGACAGCCAAGCCAAAAACATTCAGTACTTC. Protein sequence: CASSDSQAKNIQYF.